Given below is one T cell receptor beta chain in context. This record comes from a study of neoadjuvant anti-PD-1 for oral cavity cancer. The assay was immunoSEQ multiplex PCR, and TCRdb's table has in-frame clones only and misses some. Seen here are around 60,000 clones, roughly 84% observed once, and the top ten hold just over 2.5%. V dropped 3 bases and J dropped 4 bases, with 9 bases sitting between them. There are 13 residues in the CDR3. Germline V CDR1 and CDR2: SGHDN, FVKESK. This specimen was PBMCs, taken before nivolumab (anti-PD-1) treatment. The receptor's source is a person aged 40 to 85 with oral cavity squamous cell carcinoma. The rearrangement links TRBV14 to TRBJ1-1, with D possibly being TRBD1 (5 bases). For the CDR3, the DNA is TGTGCCAGCAGCCAGGGGACGGGCACTGAAGCTTTCTTT. Its protein is CASSQGTGTEAFF.